This TCR beta chain comes out of a study of blood T cells in healthy people across ages. Points from the study as a whole: Aged donors had fewer naive CD4+ cells and lower diversity than long-lived donors.

A sample-barcoded 5' primer and a J-beta primer mix were used in a second PCR of about 7 to 12 cycles. Every cDNA molecule bore a tag from a template-switch adaptor containing 12 random nucleotides. TCRdb passed the 5' RACE reads through MiXCR, listing each CDR3 protein once. In the table there are around 800,000 distinct CDR3 sequences, around two fifths of which are singletons. Germline trimming cut 7 bases from V and 10 bases from J; bases unmatched to any gene: 13. The CDR3 is made up of 14 amino acids. From germline, CDR1 is SNHLY and CDR2 FYNNEI. This clonotype was seen more than once but under ten times. The antigen remains undetermined.

The chain recombines TRBV2 with TRBJ2-1; 7 nucleotides match TRBD2. This sequence was found in a man aged 60 to 75 in good health. The specimen sequenced was blood. CDR3 sequence (DNA): TGTGCCAGCAAAACCAGCGGGGTATATGGGGAGCAGTTCTTC. It is translated as CASKTSGVYGEQFF. Full variable domain (rest looked up from reference TRBV2 and TRBJ2-1): EPEVTQTPSHQVTQMGQEVILRCVPISNHLYFYWYRQILGQKVEFLVSFYNNEISEKSEIFDDQFSVERPDGSNFTLKIRSTKLEDSAMYFCASKTSGVYGEQFFGPGTRLTVL.